Described below is a single TCR beta chain sequence and its context. The data are from a study of shared clonotypes between healthy human individuals. TCRdb keeps only in-frame clones here, not all; method: immunoSEQ multiplex PCR. The sample comprises around 1.5 million clones, 95% to 99% of which are singletons, and less than 0.55% rests with the top ten. Germline values: CDR1 SNHLY, CDR2 FYNNEI. V gave up 2 bases and J gave up 9 bases, with 23 bases separating them. CDR3 size: 16 residues. The chain uses TRBV2 and TRBJ2-7; D is perhaps TRBD1 (5 bases). The sequenced sample consisted of naive CD4+ T cells sorted from blood. Subset denoted: CD45RA+ positively selected. The source is a man aged 30 to 45 in good health. This CDR3 reads CASSETGTGGGIGQYF. The DNA for the CDR3 is TGTGCCAGCAGTGAAACAGGCACCGGCGGTGGGATTGGGCAGTACTTC.